Presented here are 13 T cell receptor beta chains from one specimen sequenced in a study of long-term antiretroviral therapy in people with HIV. immunoSEQ v3.0 was run at survey level. TCRdb keeps only in-frame clones here, not all; method: immunoSEQ multiplex PCR. The table has tens of thousands of clones, 85% to 90% seen once; the top ten hold 3.5% to 5%. The starting material was unsorted PBMCs, obtained 0.5 years after starting antiretroviral therapy. These receptors originate from a woman younger than 35 with HIV.

The chain carries TRBV28 and TRBJ1-5; D call uncertain. The CDR3 spans 14 residues. CDR1 and CDR2 (germline): MDHEN, SYDVKM. Trimming pared 1 base from V and 6 bases from J, leaving 10 bases between. The CDR3 region is CASSLSLGLQPQHF. The CDR3 coding sequence is TGTGCCAGCAGTTTATCTCTGGGTCTTCAGCCCCAGCATTTT.

This clone came up once. V usage is TRBV9 and J usage is TRBJ2-7; D uncertain. V shed 4 bases and J shed 2 bases, with 10 bases lying between them. The CDR3 is 13 residues long. Germline CDR1 reads SGDLS; CDR2 reads YYNGEE. The CDR3 DNA sequence: TGTGCCAGCAGCCCATACGGAACCTACGAGCAGTACTTC. Translating gives CASSPYGTYEQYF.

This clone was observed a single time. The rearrangement joins TRBV4-3 to TRBJ1-4; D ambiguous. There are 16 residues in the CDR3. Germline-derived CDR1 and CDR2 are LGHNA and YSLEER. Trimming pared 4 bases from V and 0 bases from J, leaving 12 bases between. The CDR3 here is CASSRAGFATNEKLFF. The CDR3 DNA reads TGCGCCAGCAGCCGCGCGGGGTTCGCAACTAATGAAAAACTGTTTTTT.

Only a few counts were recorded for this clone. J is TRBJ2-3 and V is TRBV27, with no clear D. Germline assignment: CDR1 MNHEY and CDR2 SMNVEV (reference sequence). V was pared by 2 bases and J by 1 base, with 13 bases between. The CDR3 extends over 16 amino acids. CDR3 sequence reads: CASSLRSPRGTDTQYF. The DNA of the CDR3 is TGTGCCAGCAGTTTAAGGTCGCCCCGGGGCACAGATACGCAGTATTTT.

The chain recombines TRBV2 with TRBJ2-1; D is tentatively TRBD1 or TRBD2 (7 bases each). The germline gives CDR1 SNHLY, CDR2 FYNNEI. The CDR3 is 16 residues long. Trimming pared 5 bases from V and 2 bases from J, leaving 16 bases between. CDR3 protein: CASSWDSGVAYNEQFF. The CDR3, as DNA: TGTGCCAGCAGTTGGGACAGCGGGGTGGCCTACAATGAGCAGTTCTTC.

As DNA, the CDR3 is TGTGCCAGCAGTTCCCGAATGGGGGAGCGGGTACTAAACACCATATATTTT. Translation: CASSSRMGERVLNTIYF. The chain combines TRBV28 with TRBJ1-3; TRBD1 might be the D (5 bases). CDR3 length equals 17 residues. The germline V gene encodes CDR1 MDHEN and CDR2 SYDVKM. V dropped 4 bases and J dropped 6 bases, with 22 bases sitting between them.

The CDR3 protein is CASTFRGGTRSSYNEQFF. The CDR3 nucleotides are TGTGCCAGCACCTTTAGAGGGGGGACTCGGAGCTCCTACAATGAGCAGTTCTTC. The chain couples TRBV21-1 to TRBJ2-1. TRBV21-1 is classified as a pseudogene. The CDR3 has 18 residues.

V and J are TRBV19 and TRBJ2-5; perhaps TRBD2 as D (6 bases). The CDR3 is 13 amino acids. The germline V gene encodes CDR1 LNHDA and CDR2 SQIVND (reference sequence). Deletions cut 4 bases from V and 4 bases from J, with 10 bases between. The CDR3 protein is CASSNGGPETQYF. CDR3 DNA sequence: TGTGCCAGTAGTAATGGAGGGCCAGAGACCCAGTACTTC.

The J gene is TRBJ1-5, the V gene TRBV7-4; 8 positions match TRBD1. The J segment lost 7 bases and the V segment lost 1 base, leaving 3 bases of the junction unmatched. The CDR3 is 14 amino acids. Germline CDR1 SGHVT, CDR2 SQSDAQ. The CDR3 nucleotides read TGTGCCAGCAGCTTAGTCAGGGGGCAACAGCCCCAGCATTTT. Its protein product is CASSLVRGQQPQHF.

This clone was recorded once. V and J are TRBV19 and TRBJ1-1, with 10 bases matching TRBD1. With 5 bases clipped from V and 4 bases from J, the junction kept 4 bases outside the gene matches. Per the germline V gene, CDR1 is LNHDA and CDR2 is SQIVND (reference sequence). This CDR3 comprises 14 residues. This CDR3 is CASSLTGGPTEAFF. DNA for the CDR3: TGTGCCAGTAGTCTGACAGGGGGCCCCACTGAAGCTTTCTTT.

The V gene is TRBV28, the J gene TRBJ2-7; TRBD2 aligns across 14 bases. Per the germline V gene, CDR1 is MDHEN and CDR2 is SYDVKM. CDR3 length equals 21 residues. The junction had 22 bases not matched to a gene; V was cut back by 7 bases and J by 2 bases. The CDR3 DNA follows: TGTGCCAGCAACCCTATACGGACCGGACTAGCGGGAGGACGAGTTACCTACGAGCAGTACTTC. It specifies CASNPIRTGLAGGRVTYEQYF.

The CDR3 coding sequence is TGTGCCAGCAGTTTGGGGGCAGGGCAAGAGACCCAGTACTTC. This codes for CASSLGAGQETQYF. The rearrangement joins TRBV28 to TRBJ2-5; the D gene is possibly TRBD1 (6 bases). The CDR3 spans 14 residues. V lost 3 bases and J 2 bases, leaving 10 bases between the germline ends. Looked up from germline, CDR1 is MDHEN and CDR2 is SYDVKM. The variable domain in full, completed from reference TRBV28 and TRBJ2-5, reads DVKVTQSSRYLVKRTGEKVFLECVQDMDHENMFWYRQDPGLGLRLIYFSYDVKMKEKGDIPEGYSVSREKKERFSLILESASTNQTSMYLCASSLGAGQETQYFGPGTRLLVL.

The chain has TRBV6-4 and TRBJ1-1; D is unclear. Germline values: CDR1 MRHNA, CDR2 SNTAGT. The length of the CDR3 is 14 residues. Trimming stripped 2 bases from V and 9 bases from J, with 16 bases between. The CDR3: CASSDKSGTLQAFF. The CDR3 bases are TGTGCCAGCAGTGACAAGTCGGGAACACTTCAAGCTTTCTTT.